This is a list of T cell receptor beta chains from one sample in a study of shared clonotypes between healthy human individuals. The method was immunoSEQ multiplex PCR; TCRdb's version includes in-frame clones alone and lacks a portion of them. The data hold approximately 1.4 million clones, with 98% observed a single time. Sequenced sample: naive CD4+ T cells sorted from blood. These receptors originate from a young man in good health. CDR3s include the opening cysteine and the closing phenylalanine or tryptophan. Each record gives: V gene, clone size, D gene, J gene, CDR3 protein, CDR3 DNA. The D gene is left open where the match is weak. The size field is filled for only some rows; it gives once, few, many or a size class.

v_gene: TRBV12-5; abundance: -; d_gene: TRBD1; j_gene: TRBJ2-1; CDR3aa: CASGAVLGQGEPGYQFF; CDR3nt: TGTGCTAGTGGTGCCGTCCTGGGACAGGGTGAACCGGGTTACCAGTTCTTC
v_gene: TRBV16; abundance: -; d_gene: TRBD2; j_gene: TRBJ2-7; CDR3aa: CASSQSTSGGEQYF; CDR3nt: TGTGCCAGCAGCCAATCGACTAGCGGTGGCGAGCAGTACTTC
v_gene: TRBV7-9; abundance: -; d_gene: -; j_gene: TRBJ2-3; CDR3aa: CASSPGGYTQYF; CDR3nt: TGTGCCAGCAGTCCCGGTGGGTATACGCAGTATTTT
v_gene: TRBV27; abundance: -; d_gene: -; j_gene: TRBJ2-7; CDR3aa: CASSTSRKYEQYF; CDR3nt: TGTGCCAGCAGTACTAGCAGAAAGTACGAGCAGTACTTC
v_gene: TRBV28; abundance: -; d_gene: -; j_gene: TRBJ2-5; CDR3aa: CASSYGPRSQETQYF; CDR3nt: TGTGCCAGCAGTTACGGACCGAGAAGTCAAGAGACCCAGTACTTC
v_gene: TRBV27; abundance: -; d_gene: -; j_gene: TRBJ2-1; CDR3aa: CASSLRQTNEQFF; CDR3nt: TGTGCCAGCAGTTTACGACAGACGAATGAGCAGTTCTTC
v_gene: TRBV7-6; abundance: -; d_gene: -; j_gene: TRBJ1-1; CDR3aa: CASSLAWGGQGTEAFF; CDR3nt: TGTGCCAGCAGCTTAGCGTGGGGGGGGCAGGGCACTGAAGCTTTCTTT
v_gene: TRBV7-3; abundance: -; d_gene: -; j_gene: TRBJ2-3; CDR3aa: CASSSGTDTQYF; CDR3nt: TGTGCCAGTTCTAGCGGCACAGATACGCAGTATTTT
v_gene: TRBV18; abundance: once; d_gene: TRBD1; j_gene: TRBJ2-3; CDR3aa: CASSLRDRGSDTQYF; CDR3nt: TGTGCCAGCTCACTGCGGGACAGGGGTAGTGATACGCAGTATTTT
v_gene: TRBV14; abundance: -; d_gene: -; j_gene: TRBJ1-1; CDR3aa: CASSHSGRNTEAFF; CDR3nt: TGTGCCAGCAGCCACTCAGGGAGGAACACTGAAGCTTTCTTT
v_gene: TRBV19; abundance: -; d_gene: TRBD1; j_gene: TRBJ1-2; CDR3aa: CASSTGTGQGGYTF; CDR3nt: TGTGCCAGTAGTACCGGGACAGGGCAGGGTGGCTACACCTTC
v_gene: TRBV7-2; abundance: -; d_gene: -; j_gene: TRBJ2-7; CDR3aa: CASSLKLGVNEQYF; CDR3nt: TGTGCCAGCAGCTTAAAGCTCGGCGTGAACGAGCAGTACTTC
v_gene: TRBV5-4; abundance: -; d_gene: -; j_gene: TRBJ1-1; CDR3aa: CASSLSLLTAEAFF; CDR3nt: TGTGCCAGCAGCTTGTCCCTCCTGACCGCTGAAGCTTTCTTT
v_gene: TRBV9; abundance: -; d_gene: -; j_gene: TRBJ2-1; CDR3aa: CASSVAQPGPSYNEQFF; CDR3nt: TGTGCCAGCAGCGTAGCCCAGCCAGGTCCCTCCTACAATGAGCAGTTCTTC
v_gene: TRBV7-3; abundance: -; d_gene: -; j_gene: TRBJ2-1; CDR3aa: CASSLNVDNEQFF; CDR3nt: TGTGCCAGCAGCTTAAATGTCGACAATGAGCAGTTCTTC